This TCR beta chain emerged from a study of blood T cell repertoires in COVID-19. The wider study: From T cells, B-cell-depleted T cells, or PBMCs came the material, which was cDNA or gDNA.

This CDR3 is built from 15 residues. V shed 4 bases and J 6 bases; nucleotides not matched to a gene: 6. CDR1 MNHEY and CDR2 SVGAGI come from the germline V gene. A single count supports this clone. Authors' processing steps: Estimated nucleated cell counts came from reference gene primer amplification. Libraries were prepared by immunoSEQ multiplex PCR; TCRdb keeps only in-frame clonotypes and omits some of them. V, J and clone size reflect that table, while D and trimming were determined from the DNA. The table has 110,000 to 150,000 clones, roughly four fifths seen once. The TCR comes from a human donor in a cohort sampled during active COVID-19. Sequenced: peripheral blood. The chain carries TRBV6-5 and TRBJ2-1, with 10 bases identical to TRBD2. The CDR3 coding sequence is TGTGCCAGCAGTTCGAGCGGGGGGGCCGTCAATGAGCAGTTCTTC. Translated, it gives CASSSSGGAVNEQFF.